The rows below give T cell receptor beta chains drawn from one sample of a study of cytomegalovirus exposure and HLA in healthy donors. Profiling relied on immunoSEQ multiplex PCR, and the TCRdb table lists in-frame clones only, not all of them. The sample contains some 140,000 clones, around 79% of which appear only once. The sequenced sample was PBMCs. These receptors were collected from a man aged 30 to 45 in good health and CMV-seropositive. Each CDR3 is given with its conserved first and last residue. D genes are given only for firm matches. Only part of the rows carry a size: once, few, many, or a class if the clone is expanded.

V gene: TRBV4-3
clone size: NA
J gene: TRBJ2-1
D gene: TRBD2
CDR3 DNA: TGCGCCAGCAGCCGGAAGCGGGGGGATAACAATGAGCAGTTCTTC
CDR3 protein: CASSRKRGDNNEQFF

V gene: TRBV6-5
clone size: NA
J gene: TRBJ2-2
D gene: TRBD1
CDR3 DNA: TGTGCCAGCAGGCGGACAGGGAATACCGGGGAGCTGTTTTTT
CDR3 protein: CASRRTGNTGELFF

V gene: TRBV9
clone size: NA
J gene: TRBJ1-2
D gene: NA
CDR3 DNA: TGTGCCAGCAGCGTGGGAGGCGGTGGCTACACCTTC
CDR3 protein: CASSVGGGGYTF

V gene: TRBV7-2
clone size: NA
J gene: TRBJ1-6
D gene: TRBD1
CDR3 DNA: TGTGCCAGCAGCCTCTTAAGCGTAGGGGGCTCTAATTCACCCCTCCACTTT
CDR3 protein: CASSLLSVGGSNSPLHF

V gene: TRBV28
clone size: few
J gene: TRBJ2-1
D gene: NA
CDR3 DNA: TGTGCCAGCAGAGCGGAGAGCTCCTACAATGAGCAGTTCTTC
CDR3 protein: CASRAESSYNEQFF

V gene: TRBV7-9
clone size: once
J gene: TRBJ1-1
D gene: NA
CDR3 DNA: TGTGCCAGCAGCTTTGATCGTACAAAACCACATGAAGCTTTCTTT
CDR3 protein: CASSFDRTKPHEAFF

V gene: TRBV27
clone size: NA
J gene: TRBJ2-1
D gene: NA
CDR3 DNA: TGTGCCAGCAGTTATTGGACTCCATCAGGGGATGAGCAGTTCTTC
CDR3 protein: CASSYWTPSGDEQFF

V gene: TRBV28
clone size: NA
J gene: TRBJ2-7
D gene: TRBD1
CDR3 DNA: TGTGCCAGCAGTGAGGGACAGGGTACCTACGAGCAGTACTTC
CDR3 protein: CASSEGQGTYEQYF

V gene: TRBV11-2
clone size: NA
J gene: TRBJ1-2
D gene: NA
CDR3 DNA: TGTGCCAGCAGAAACAACGCGGGGGGACACTATGGCTACACCTTC
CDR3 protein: CASRNNAGGHYGYTF

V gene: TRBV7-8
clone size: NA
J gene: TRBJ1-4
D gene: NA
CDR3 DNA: TGTGCCAGCAGCTTGGAGGCAACTAATGAAAAACTGTTTTTT
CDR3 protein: CASSLEATNEKLFF

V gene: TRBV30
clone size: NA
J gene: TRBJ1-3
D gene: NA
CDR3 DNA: TGTGCCCTTATCCCCGGACGAGGGCTGATATATTTT
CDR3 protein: CALIPGRGLIYF

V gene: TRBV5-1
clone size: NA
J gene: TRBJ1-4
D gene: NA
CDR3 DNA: TGCGCCAGCAGCCCTGTGGGGGGGAATGAAAAACTGTTTTTT
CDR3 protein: CASSPVGGNEKLFF

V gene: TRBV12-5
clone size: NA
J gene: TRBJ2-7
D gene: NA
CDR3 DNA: TGTGCTAGTGGTGAGGTCGCCGCCCTCCAGTACTTC
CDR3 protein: CASGEVAALQYF

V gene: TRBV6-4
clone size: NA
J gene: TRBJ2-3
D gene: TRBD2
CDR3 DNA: TGTGCCAGCAGAACTAGCGGGAGGGGGAAAGATACGCAGTATTTT
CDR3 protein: CASRTSGRGKDTQYF

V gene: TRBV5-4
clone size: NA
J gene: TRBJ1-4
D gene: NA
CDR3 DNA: TGTGCCAGCAGCTTGGAACAGGGCGGTGAAAAACTGTTTTTT
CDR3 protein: CASSLEQGGEKLFF

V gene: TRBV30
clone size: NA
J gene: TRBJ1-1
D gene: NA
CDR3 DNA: TGTGCCTGGGGTCCAGGGGCGGGGGGGGACACTGAAGCTTTCTTT
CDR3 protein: CAWGPGAGGDTEAFF

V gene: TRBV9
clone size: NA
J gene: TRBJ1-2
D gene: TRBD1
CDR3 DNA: TGTGCCAGCAGCATCTCCGGGACAGGGTCGCGTGGCTACACCTTC
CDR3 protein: CASSISGTGSRGYTF

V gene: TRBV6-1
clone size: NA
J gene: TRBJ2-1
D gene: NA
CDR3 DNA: TGTGCCACCAAGTTAGACCTCGACTGGAGGAATGAGCAGTTCTTC
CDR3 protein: CATKLDLDWRNEQFF

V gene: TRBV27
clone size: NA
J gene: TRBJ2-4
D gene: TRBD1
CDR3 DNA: TGTGCCAGCAGTTCCCTCCCGGGACAGGGGGCGGCCAAAAACATTCAGTACTTC
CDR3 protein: CASSSLPGQGAAKNIQYF

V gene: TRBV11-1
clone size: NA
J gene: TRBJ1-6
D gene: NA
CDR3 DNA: TGTGCCAGCAGTCACGCGGGACCTCAAAATTCACCCCTCCACTTT
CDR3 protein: CASSHAGPQNSPLHF

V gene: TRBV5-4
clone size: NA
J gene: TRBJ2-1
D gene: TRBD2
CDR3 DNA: TGTGCCAGCGCCGCCGGGGGGAGGGCCAAGGATGAGCAGTTCTTC
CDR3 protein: CASAAGGRAKDEQFF

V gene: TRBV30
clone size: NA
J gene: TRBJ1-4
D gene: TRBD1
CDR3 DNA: TGTGCCTGGAGTGGGAACAGGGGACTCTTTGAAAAACTGTTTTTT
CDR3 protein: CAWSGNRGLFEKLFF

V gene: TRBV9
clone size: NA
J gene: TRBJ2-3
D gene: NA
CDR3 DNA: TGTGCCAGCAGCGTAGATACGGAGGGGGCCAGGTACACAGATACGCAGTATTTT
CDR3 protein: CASSVDTEGARYTDTQYF

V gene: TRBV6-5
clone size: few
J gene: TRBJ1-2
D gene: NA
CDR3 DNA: TGTGCCAGCAGGGAGGAGCCTGGAGGCTACACCTTC
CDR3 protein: CASREEPGGYTF

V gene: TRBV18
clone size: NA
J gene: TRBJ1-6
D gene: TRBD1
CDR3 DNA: TGTGCCAGCTCACCCCTCGGACAGGGGGGCGGTTCACCCCTCCACTTT
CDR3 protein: CASSPLGQGGGSPLHF

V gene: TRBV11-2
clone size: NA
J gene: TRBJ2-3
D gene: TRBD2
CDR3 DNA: TGTGCCAGCAGCCCAGTTGGGGGGCGGACTAGCGGGAGCACAGATACGCAGTATTTT
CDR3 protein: CASSPVGGRTSGSTDTQYF

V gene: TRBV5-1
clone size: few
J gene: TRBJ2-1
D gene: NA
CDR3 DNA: TGCGCCAGCACTCCGACGACAGAAGGGAATGAGCAGTTCTTC
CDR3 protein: CASTPTTEGNEQFF

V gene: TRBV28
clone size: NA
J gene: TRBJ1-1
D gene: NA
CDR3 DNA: TGTGCCAGCAGTCTCCCCAGAGGGAACACTGAAGCTTTCTTT
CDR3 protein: CASSLPRGNTEAFF

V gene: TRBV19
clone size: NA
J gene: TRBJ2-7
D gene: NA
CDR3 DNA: TGTGCCAGTAGTATATCCCTTCGATGGGCAGTCCCCTCCTACGAGCAGTACTTC
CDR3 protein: CASSISLRWAVPSYEQYF

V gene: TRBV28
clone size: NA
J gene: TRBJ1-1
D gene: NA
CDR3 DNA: TGTGCCAGTCATCGAGGCGGGGGCACTGAAGCTTTCTTT
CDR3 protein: CASHRGGGTEAFF

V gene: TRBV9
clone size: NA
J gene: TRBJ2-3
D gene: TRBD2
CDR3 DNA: TGTGCCAGCAGCTCTAGCGGGGGGCGCACAGATACGCAGTATTTT
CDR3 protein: CASSSSGGRTDTQYF

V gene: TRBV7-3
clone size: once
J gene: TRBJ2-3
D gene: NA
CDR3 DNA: TGTGCCAGCAGCTTAACAGGAGGGCGCACAGATACGCAGTATTTT
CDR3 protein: CASSLTGGRTDTQYF

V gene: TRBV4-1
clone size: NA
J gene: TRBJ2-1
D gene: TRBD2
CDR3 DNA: TGCGCCAGCAGCCAAGCAAGAGGGACTAGCGTTAACGATGAGCAGTTCTTC
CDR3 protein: CASSQARGTSVNDEQFF

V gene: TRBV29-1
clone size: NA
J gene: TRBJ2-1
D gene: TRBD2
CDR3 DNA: TGCAGCTTGCGGGGGGCGAGCTCCTACAATGAGCAGTTCTTC
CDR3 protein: CSLRGASSYNEQFF

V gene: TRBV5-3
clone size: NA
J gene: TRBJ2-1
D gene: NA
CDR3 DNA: TGTGCCAGAAGGACCAGGGACAATGAGCAGTTCTTC
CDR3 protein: CARRTRDNEQFF

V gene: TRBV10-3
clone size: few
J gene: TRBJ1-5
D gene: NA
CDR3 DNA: TGTGCCATCAGTGGGCAGGGTGATCAGCCCCAGCATTTT
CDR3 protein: CAISGQGDQPQHF

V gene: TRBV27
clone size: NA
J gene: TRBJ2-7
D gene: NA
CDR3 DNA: TGTGCCAGCAGTCCTGGGACATTCGGGCCTGCCTATGAGCAGTACTTC
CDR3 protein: CASSPGTFGPAYEQYF

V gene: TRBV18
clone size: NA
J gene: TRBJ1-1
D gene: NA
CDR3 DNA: TGTGCCAGCTCACCACTCGAGTTAGTGAACACTGAAGCTTTCTTT
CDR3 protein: CASSPLELVNTEAFF

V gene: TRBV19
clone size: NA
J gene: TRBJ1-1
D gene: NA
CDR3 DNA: TGTGCCAGTAGTCCCTCAGCGTACGCGTTGGGGAGCACTGAAGCTTTCTTT
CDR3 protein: CASSPSAYALGSTEAFF

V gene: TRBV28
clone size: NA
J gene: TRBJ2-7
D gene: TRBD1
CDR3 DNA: TGTGCCAGCAGTTTCTACGGGACAGGGGTCTACGAGCAGTACTTC
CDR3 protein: CASSFYGTGVYEQYF

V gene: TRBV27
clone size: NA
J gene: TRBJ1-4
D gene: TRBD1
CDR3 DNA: TGTGCCAGCAGTCAACAGGGGTTGACTAATGAAAAACTGTTTTTT
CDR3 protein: CASSQQGLTNEKLFF

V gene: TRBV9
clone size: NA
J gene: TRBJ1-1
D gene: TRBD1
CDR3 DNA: TGTGCCAGCAGCGTCGACAGGGGGATTTCGGGCACTGAAGCTTTCTTT
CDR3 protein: CASSVDRGISGTEAFF

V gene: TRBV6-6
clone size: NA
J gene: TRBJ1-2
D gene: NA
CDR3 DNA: TGTGCCAGCAGGGGCTCGGAAGATAACTATGGCTACACCTTC
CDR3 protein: CASRGSEDNYGYTF

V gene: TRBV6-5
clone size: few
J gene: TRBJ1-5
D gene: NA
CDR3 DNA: TGTGCCAGCAGTTACCGGGGGAACAATCAGCCCCAGCATTTT
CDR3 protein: CASSYRGNNQPQHF

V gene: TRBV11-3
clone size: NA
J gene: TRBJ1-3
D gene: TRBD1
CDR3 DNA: TGTGCCAGCAGCCGGACAGGGACCTCTGGAAACACCATATATTTT
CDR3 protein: CASSRTGTSGNTIYF

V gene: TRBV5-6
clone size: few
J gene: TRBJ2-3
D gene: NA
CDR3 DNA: TGTGCCAGCAGCCGGTATTACACAGATACGCAGTATTTT
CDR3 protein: CASSRYYTDTQYF

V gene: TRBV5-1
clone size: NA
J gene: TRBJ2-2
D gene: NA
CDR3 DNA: TGCGCCAGCAGCTTGGGGCAGGGTAGTTACTCCGGGGAGCTGTTTTTT
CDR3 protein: CASSLGQGSYSGELFF

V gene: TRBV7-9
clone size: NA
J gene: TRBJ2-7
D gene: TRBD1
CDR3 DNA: TGTGCCAGCAGCTTAGCGTGGGTGGACAGGGAACTGTACGAGCAGTACTTC
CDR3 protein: CASSLAWVDRELYEQYF

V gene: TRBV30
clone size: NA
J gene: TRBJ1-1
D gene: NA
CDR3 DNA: TGTGCCTGGAGAGCAGGGGCCGGGGTGACTGAAGCTTTCTTT
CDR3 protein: CAWRAGAGVTEAFF

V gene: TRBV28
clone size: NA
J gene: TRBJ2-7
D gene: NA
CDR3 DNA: TGTGCCAGCGGGAGCGGGACAACCTACGAGCAGTACTTC
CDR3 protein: CASGSGTTYEQYF

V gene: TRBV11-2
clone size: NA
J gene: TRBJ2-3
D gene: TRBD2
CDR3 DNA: TGTGCCAGCCGGACTAGCGGGAGGGTAACAGATACGCAGTATTTT
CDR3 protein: CASRTSGRVTDTQYF

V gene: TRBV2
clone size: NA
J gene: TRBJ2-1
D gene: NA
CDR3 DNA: TGTGCCAGGGGCCCTTACTCCTACAATGAGCAGTTCTTC
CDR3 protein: CARGPYSYNEQFF

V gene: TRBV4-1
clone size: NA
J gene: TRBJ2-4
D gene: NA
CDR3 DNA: TGCGCCAGCAGCCAAGCCGGAGGAGTGAACATTCAGTACTTC
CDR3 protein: CASSQAGGVNIQYF

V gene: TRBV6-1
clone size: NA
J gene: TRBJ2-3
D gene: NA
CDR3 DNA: TGTGCCAGCAGTGAAGCCAGACTCACAGATACGCAGTATTTT
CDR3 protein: CASSEARLTDTQYF

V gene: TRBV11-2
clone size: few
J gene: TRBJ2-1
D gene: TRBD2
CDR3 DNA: TGTGCCAGCAGCTTAGATTACCTCCTTGTGGTAGCGGGGAACTACAATGAGCAGTTCTTC
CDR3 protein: CASSLDYLLVVAGNYNEQFF

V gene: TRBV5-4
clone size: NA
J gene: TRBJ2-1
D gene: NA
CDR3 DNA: TGTGCCAGCAGCTTGGAGGCGGGCTCCTACAATGAGCAGTTCTTC
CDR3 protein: CASSLEAGSYNEQFF